This T cell receptor beta chain stems from a study of T-cell memory formation after mild COVID-19. Study-level information: Each donor largely had its own TCR clusters. General study results and limits: The main location of contracting CD4+ clones was CM and EM, and that of contracting CD8+ clones was EMRA.

Note on this clonotype: Its specificity is not known.

The CDR3 spans 15 residues. V shed 10 bases, J shed 0 bases, and the junction held 10 bases outside the gene matches. 5'RACE with constant-segment primers yielded barcoded, UMI-tagged TCR alpha and TCR beta cDNA libraries. TCRdb used MiXCR to reprocess the 5' RACE reads, holding one entry per CDR3 protein. Seen here are 300,000 to 350,000 distinct CDR3 sequences, 15% to 20% observed once, and the top ten hold around 21%. The material sequenced was PBMCs or a T cell subset sorted from them (not recorded which). The clonotype was recovered from a man between 18 and 29 years old who had mild COVID-19 (a few samples of this study predate the infection). Cell type and time point are not known. The rearrangement joins TRBV12-3 or TRBV12-4 to TRBJ2-3; 7 nucleotides match TRBD2. The CDR3 region is CATMKTSRSTDTQYF. CDR3 bases: TGTGCCACTATGAAGACTAGCAGGAGCACAGATACGCAGTATTTT.